The source of this T cell receptor (beta chain) is a study of Ad26.COV2.S vaccination and SARS-CoV-2 variants. As for the study in general: Among those in the COV1001 Ad26.COV2.S trial arm was the donor. Administration of Ad26.COV2.S was intramuscular, either once or twice 56 days apart. General study results and limits: Post-vaccination spike-specific CD8+ and CD4+ T cell responses reportedly had substantial breadth.

Treatment denoted: 15 to 20 received Ad26.COV2.S at low or high dose, single or two shots; about 5 received placebo; per-sample allocation not given. Sample collection was performed on day 63 after the first vaccine or placebo injection. An adult donor aged 18-55 years was enrolled in Boston. Clones were read by immunoSEQ multiplex PCR, and TCRdb kept only the in-frame ones, dropping some. The sample shows more than 250,000 clones, approximately 87% of them seen only once. V shed 4 bases and J shed 4 bases, with 15 bases lying between them. The CDR3 is 16 amino acids. Germline CDR1 and CDR2: SGHNT and YYREEE (reference sequence). On this clone itself: Antigen: not known.

Sequencing used peripheral blood, obtained in a trial of Ad26.COV2.S vaccine versus placebo. The chain couples TRBV5-4 to TRBJ2-6, with a weak D call TRBD2 (7 bases). The TCR originated in a person aged 18-65 years who received the Ad26.COV2.S COVID-19 vaccine or a placebo. Here the CDR3 reads CASSPEGGLGANVLTF. CDR3 DNA sequence: TGTGCCAGCAGCCCCGAGGGGGGGCTAGGGGCCAACGTCCTGACTTTC.